These T cell receptor beta chains were read from a single sample in a study of blood T cells in healthy people across ages. TCRdb ran MiXCR on the 5' RACE reads and lists one entry per CDR3 protein. The sample carries 600,000 or so distinct CDR3 sequences, over 20% recorded once. Sample: blood. All receptors come from a man in his 70s in good health. The CDR3 runs from the conserved cysteine through the conserved F or W. D genes are given only for firm matches. The size of a clone is reported for some rows only, either as once, few or many, or as a class for expanded clones.

>TRBD2|few|TRBV20-1|TRBJ2-1
TGCAGTGCTATCTCCCAACTAGCGGGAGCTATGGATGAGCAGTTCTTC
CSAISQLAGAMDEQFF
>TRBD1|few|TRBV7-9|TRBJ2-7
TGTGCCAGCAGCCCGCCCGAGACAGGGTGGTACGAGCAGTACTTC
CASSPPETGWYEQYF
>NA|few|TRBV6-1|TRBJ2-7
TGTGCCAGCCTCCGGGACTACGAGCAGTACTTC
CASLRDYEQYF
>NA|few|TRBV29-1|TRBJ2-6
TGCAGCGTTGAATGGCCTGGGGCCAACGTCCTGACTTTC
CSVEWPGANVLTF
>NA|NA|TRBV24-1|TRBJ2-1
TGTGCCACCAGTGACCCTGGTTCCCTTTACAATGAGCAGTTCTTC
CATSDPGSLYNEQFF
>TRBD2|NA|TRBV25-1|TRBJ2-1
TGTGCCAGCAGTTCTCGGACTAGCGCCTCTGACTCCTACAATGAGCAGTTCTTC
CASSSRTSASDSYNEQFF
>TRBD2|NA|TRBV6-2/TRBV6-3|TRBJ2-1
TGTGCCAGCAGTTACTTGGCGGGAGGTAACAATGAGCAGTTCTTC
CASSYLAGGNNEQFF
>NA|NA|TRBV3-1|TRBJ1-2
TGTGCCAGCAGCCAAGACATGAACTATGGCTACACCTTC
CASSQDMNYGYTF
>NA|many|TRBV7-9|TRBJ2-3
TGTGCCAGCAGCAAAACCCCAGATACGCAGTATTTT
CASSKTPDTQYF
>NA|NA|TRBV7-2|TRBJ2-5
TGTGCCAGCAGCTTAGCTACAGGTGGTTGGGAGACCCAGTACTTC
CASSLATGGWETQYF
>NA|few|TRBV19|TRBJ1-2
TGTGCCAGTAGTATCGACCTAGGGCTCGGTAACGGCTACACCTTC
CASSIDLGLGNGYTF
>NA|NA|TRBV27|TRBJ2-2
TGTGCCAGCACCCTACAGGGTAGGGGCAGGGAGCTGTTTTTT
CASTLQGRGRELFF
>TRBD2|few|TRBV2|TRBJ2-2
TGTGCCGGTAGCGGGAGAGATGCCGGGGAGCTGTTTTTT
CAGSGRDAGELFF
>NA|few|TRBV29-1|TRBJ1-3
TGCAGCGCCCTAGGGGGGAGCTCTGGAAACACCATATATTTT
CSALGGSSGNTIYF
>NA|NA|TRBV7-2|TRBJ1-4
TGTGCCAGCAGCTTAGCGGGGCACGGAAATGAAAAACTGTTTTTT
CASSLAGHGNEKLFF
>TRBD1|NA|TRBV6-2/TRBV6-3|TRBJ1-2
TGTGCCAGCAGTTACTCGTGGGACAGCAACTATGGCTACACCTTC
CASSYSWDSNYGYTF
>TRBD1|few|TRBV7-9|TRBJ2-3
TGTGCCAGCAGCAAGGGACAGGGTGGCGCAGATACGCAGTATTTT
CASSKGQGGADTQYF
>NA|few|TRBV7-6|TRBJ1-6
TGTGCCAGCAGCAGTATGGCCCCAACGGCAGTCAATTCACCCCTCCACTTT
CASSSMAPTAVNSPLHF
>NA|NA|TRBV5-1|TRBJ2-1
TGCGCCAGCAGCTTGGGCATGAGCTCCTACAATGAGCAGCTCTTC
CASSLGMSSYNEQLF
>NA|NA|TRBV29-1|TRBJ2-5
TGCAGCGTTGAAGATCCCAGGGGACGGGAGACCCAGTACTTC
CSVEDPRGRETQYF
>TRBD1|NA|TRBV7-2|TRBJ2-1
TGTGCCAGCAGCCGCAGAGGGACAGGGAGCTCCTACAATGAGCAGTTCTTC
CASSRRGTGSSYNEQFF
>NA|NA|TRBV3-1|TRBJ2-7
TGTGCCAGCAGCCAAGAGCTAGCGAACTACGAGCAGTACTTC
CASSQELANYEQYF
>NA|NA|TRBV5-1|TRBJ2-1
TGCGCCAGCAGCCCGCAGGGGCGAACCTACAATGAGCAGTTCTTC
CASSPQGRTYNEQFF
>NA|once|TRBV10-3|TRBJ2-1
TGTGCCATCAGTGAGTCTCCAGGAGTGGGCAATGAGCAGTTCTTC
CAISESPGVGNEQFF
>NA|few|TRBV12-3/TRBV12-4|TRBJ2-1
TGTGCCAGCAGTTCCCCGGCATACAATGAGCAGTTCTTC
CASSSPAYNEQFF
>NA|few|TRBV27|TRBJ2-7
TGTGCCAGCAGTTATCAGGCTTCCTACGAGCAGTACTTC
CASSYQASYEQYF
>NA|few|TRBV19|TRBJ2-6
TGTGCCAGTATTAATATGTCTCCTGGGGCCAACGTCCTGACTTTC
CASINMSPGANVLTF
>TRBD2|NA|TRBV5-1|TRBJ2-7
TGCGCCAGCAGCTTGGCGCTAGCGGGAGGGGACTACGAGCAGTACTTC
CASSLALAGGDYEQYF
>TRBD2|NA|TRBV20-1|TRBJ2-5
TGCAGTGCTCCGGGAGGTAGCGGGACCCAAGAGACCCAGTACTTC
CSAPGGSGTQETQYF
>TRBD2|NA|TRBV6-2/TRBV6-3|TRBJ2-7
TGTGCCAGCAGCAAACTAGCGGGAGCACCCTACGAGCAGTACTTC
CASSKLAGAPYEQYF
>NA|NA|TRBV7-8|TRBJ2-3
TGTGCCAGCAGCTTATTGGTCACAGATACGCAGTATTTT
CASSLLVTDTQYF
>TRBD1|few|TRBV6-2/TRBV6-3|TRBJ2-5
TGTGCCAGCAGAAAAGGACAGGGATTAGAGACCCAGTACTTC
CASRKGQGLETQYF
>NA|few|TRBV3-1|TRBJ2-7
TGTGCCAGCAGCCAAAGGGGGAACTCCTACGAGCAGTACTTC
CASSQRGNSYEQYF
>TRBD2|NA|TRBV7-3|TRBJ2-4
TGTGCCAGCAGCCGCGTGGGGGGGTCAGAGGCCAAAAACATTCAGTACTTC
CASSRVGGSEAKNIQYF
>NA|NA|TRBV10-3|TRBJ2-6
TGTGCCATCAGTGAGTCAGGGGGAAGGGTTGGGGCCAACGTCCTGACTTTC
CAISESGGRVGANVLTF
>TRBD2|NA|TRBV29-1|TRBJ2-1
TGCAGCGGAACTAGCGGGAGTTGGGACAATGAGCAGTTCTTC
CSGTSGSWDNEQFF
>NA|few|TRBV14|TRBJ2-5
TGTGCCAGCAGCCAATCCGGGGTGGAGACCCAGTACTTC
CASSQSGVETQYF
>NA|NA|TRBV4-2|TRBJ2-5
TGTGCCAGCAGCCAAGATCTTAACGGGGAAGAGACCCAGTACTTC
CASSQDLNGEETQYF
>NA|NA|TRBV10-3|TRBJ1-4
TGTGCCATCAGTGTCGACTTGAATGAAAAACTGTTTTTT
CAISVDLNEKLFF
>TRBD2|NA|TRBV2|TRBJ2-5
TGTGCCAGCTCAGCCGGGACTAGCGGAATCCAAGAGACCCAGTACTTC
CASSAGTSGIQETQYF
>NA|many|TRBV5-1|TRBJ2-1
TGCGCCAGCAGCTTGGAGGGGACTTACAATGAGCAGTTCTTC
CASSLEGTYNEQFF
>NA|NA|TRBV6-6|TRBJ2-6
TGTGCCAGCAGTACCCGCAGACAGCAAAGTAACTCTGGGGCCAACGTCCTGACTTTC
CASSTRRQQSNSGANVLTF
>NA|NA|TRBV13|TRBJ2-5
TGTGCCAGCAGCCCTATGGACTCATCTCCCGAGACCCAGTACTTC
CASSPMDSSPETQYF
>NA|few|TRBV12-3/TRBV12-4|TRBJ2-2
TGTGCCAGCAGTTTAGCGGCGGGACGAGGGGAGCTGTTTTTT
CASSLAAGRGELFF
>NA|few|TRBV7-9|TRBJ2-5
TGTGCCAGCAGCCCCAGCTCGAAGAAAGAGACCCAGTACTTC
CASSPSSKKETQYF
>TRBD2|few|TRBV11-2|TRBJ2-7
TGTGCCAGCAGCTTACTCCCGGCCAACACTAGCGGGAGGAAGGGTTACGAGCAGTACTTC
CASSLLPANTSGRKGYEQYF
>NA|NA|TRBV5-5|TRBJ1-1
TGTGCCAGCAGCTTGGATTCAGGGGTTAACACTGAAGCTTTCTTT
CASSLDSGVNTEAFF
>TRBD2|few|TRBV6-1|TRBJ2-4
TGTGCCAGCTTCGGACTAGCGGTAAACATTCAGTACTTC
CASFGLAVNIQYF
>TRBD2|NA|TRBV2|TRBJ2-3
TGTGCCAGCAGTGAAAACGCGGGGGGCTCCACAGATACGCAGTATTTT
CASSENAGGSTDTQYF
>TRBD2|many|TRBV29-1|TRBJ2-5
TGCAGCGTTGGGACTAGCGGTACAATCCAAGAGACCCAGTACTTC
CSVGTSGTIQETQYF
>NA|NA|TRBV20-1|TRBJ1-1
TGCAGTGCTAGAGATATTAAGGGGGATGACACTGAAGCTTTCTTT
CSARDIKGDDTEAFF
>TRBD2|few|TRBV6-2/TRBV6-3|TRBJ2-1
TGTGCCAGCAGCTCCAGCGGGGGCAGATACAATGAGCAGTTCTTC
CASSSSGGRYNEQFF